This T cell receptor (beta chain) was observed in a study of blood T cell repertoires in COVID-19 (dated by TCRdb to the early 2020s). Notes on the research overall: The collaborator samples originated in the United States, Italy and Spain and spanned the acute and convalescent phases of COVID-19. Sample metadata almost always included a de-identified subject ID, COVID-19 status, age in years and sex. The prospective study material was composed of cDNA or gDNA derived from T cells, B-cell-depleted T cells, or PBMCs. The repertoires were released in a freely available public database meant as a resource for research on the immune response to SARS-CoV-2. HLA class I and class II types, where available, came from metadata supplied by the sample provider rather than from assay-based typing. Samples came from the ongoing ImmuneRACE study (first 160 participants) plus 1,254 subjects from 6 global collaborators. The dataset comprised deeply sampled blood TCRbeta repertoires from subjects exposed to, actively infected with, or recovered from COVID-19.

In Seattle, one collaborating source enrolled patients while the infection was active and tracked those patients longitudinally over the course of disease. Each collaborating institution followed its own protocols to collect whole blood in K2EDTA tubes. For TCRbeta analysis, collaborator samples were shipped as frozen whole blood, as isolated PBMCs, or as DNA extracted from either sample type. Worth noting for this clone: Its binding antigen is unknown. Base qualities are missing; no much larger clone stands one base away.

TCRbeta CDR3 regions were amplified from genomic DNA using the immunoSEQ Assay, a bias-controlled multiplex PCR. Processing in the source paper ran as follows. The number of nucleated cells in each sample was estimated from the amplification of reference gene primers within the assay. To quantify the absolute abundance of each unique TCRbeta CDR3 rearrangement, sequence reads were collapsed and filtered. For each sample, productive Simpson clonality was calculated as the square root of Simpson's diversity index over productive rearrangements. Held by TCRdb, this immuneACCESS table contains in-frame sequences only and omits some clones. Under half of the omission traces to an unresolved V gene where checked; the cause of the rest is unknown. V and J calls and clone size follow that table, whereas D and trimming were derived from the DNA. This sample holds a few hundred thousand clones; approximately 89% were observed only once. The leading ten clones occupy roughly 10% of the sample.

The CDR3 goes from the cysteine to the phenylalanine over 13 residues. Only the CDR3 DNA stays, 39 bases, in frame from base 1. Relative to germline, V is missing 4 bases and J is missing 4 bases, with 3 bases of the junction outside any gene match. As encoded in the germline V gene, CDR1 is SQVTM while CDR2 is ANQGSEA. On the study overall, not on this receptor specifically: Clinical and demographic metadata were provided uncurated, with the amount varying by source and participant.

The specimen was peripheral blood. The sequence was obtained from a woman between 65 and 79 years old with COVID-19, enrolled during active disease. Recombination joined TRBV29-1 with TRBJ1-2; a stretch of 10 junction bases matches TRBD1. This receptor carries the CDR3 CSVVGTGAYGYTF. Read as DNA, the sequence is TGCAGCGTTGTAGGGACAGGGGCCTATGGCTACACCTTC.